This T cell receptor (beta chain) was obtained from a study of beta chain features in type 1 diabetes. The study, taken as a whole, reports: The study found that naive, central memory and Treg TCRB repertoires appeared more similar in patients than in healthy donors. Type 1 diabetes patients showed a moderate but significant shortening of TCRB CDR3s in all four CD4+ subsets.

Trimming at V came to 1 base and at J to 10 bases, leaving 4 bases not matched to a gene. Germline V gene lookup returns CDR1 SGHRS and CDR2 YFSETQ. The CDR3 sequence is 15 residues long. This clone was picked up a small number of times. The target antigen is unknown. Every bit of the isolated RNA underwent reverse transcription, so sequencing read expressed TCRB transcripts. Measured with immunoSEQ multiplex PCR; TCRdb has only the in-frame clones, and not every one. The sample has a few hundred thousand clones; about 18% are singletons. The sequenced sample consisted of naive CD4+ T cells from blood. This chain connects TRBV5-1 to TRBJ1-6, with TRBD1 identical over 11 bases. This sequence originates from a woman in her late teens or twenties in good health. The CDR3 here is CASSLLGQGDSPLHF. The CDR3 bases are TGCGCCAGCAGCTTGCTGGGACAGGGGGACTCACCCCTCCACTTT.